This passage covers 6 T cell receptor beta chains from one sample sequenced in a study of Graves' ophthalmopathy and Graves' hyperthyroidism. Investigators amplified TCR beta CDR3 regions from RNA transcripts. HTBI-primed first-round RT-PCR preceded second-round multiplex PCR. TCRdb redid the calling of the multiplex PCR reads with MiXCR, one entry per CDR3 protein. Here the sample spans 900,000 to 1,200,000 distinct CDR3 sequences, 35% to 45% being singletons. The sample was peripheral blood or thyroid tissue (not recorded which). These receptors originate from an adult man with Graves' hyperthyroidism.

This clonotype was counted only a few times. The chain uses TRBV6-5 and TRBJ1-5; 10 bases agree with TRBD1. Trimming cost V 6 bases and J 6 bases; bases outside gene matches: 8. The CDR3 spans 15 residues. From germline, CDR1 is MNHEY and CDR2 SVGAGI. CDR3 amino acids: CASRRQGAIGQPQHF. The CDR3 DNA sequence: TGTGCCAGCAGGAGACAGGGGGCGATAGGTCAGCCCCAGCATTTT.

V usage is TRBV10-2 and J usage is TRBJ1-2; D not resolved. The V end was cut by 2 bases, the J end by 0 bases, with 10 bases between. This CDR3 spans 15 amino acids. Germline loops: CDR1 WSHSY, CDR2 SAAADI. This CDR3 reads CASSEPESPNYGYTF. CDR3 in DNA: TGCGCCAGCAGTGAGCCAGAGAGTCCTAACTATGGCTACACCTTC.

CDR3: CASSVALGPGAAGNTIYF. Here the CDR3 DNA reads TGTGCCAGCAGCGTTGCCCTAGGTCCGGGGGCGGCTGGAAACACCATATATTTT. The chain uses TRBV11-3 and TRBJ1-3, with D maybe TRBD1 (6 bases). CDR1 and CDR2 from the germline V gene are SGHNT and YENEEA. With 5 bases removed from V and 2 bases from J, the gap between germline ends came to 22 bases. The CDR3 covers 18 residues.

This clonotype was recorded at least ten times. This chain joins TRBV29-1 and TRBJ2-2; 12 nucleotides agree with TRBD2. The CDR3 consists of 20 residues. V was pared by 5 bases and J by 6 bases, with 22 bases of the junction left unmatched. Germline assignment: CDR1 SQVTM and CDR2 ANQGSEA. CDR3 sequence: CSVQRAAATSGGRPAGELFF. DNA of the CDR3: TGCAGCGTTCAAAGGGCCGCCGCGACTAGCGGGGGACGCCCGGCCGGGGAGCTGTTTTTT.

The genes are TRBV6-5 and TRBJ2-7; maybe TRBD1 (6 bases). The CDR3 has 15 amino acids. Between the trimmed V and J ends, which lost 6 bases and 1 base, there was a span of 16 bases. Germline CDR1 reads MNHEY; CDR2 reads SVGAGI. This CDR3 reads CASSPDRTVSYEQYF. The DNA of the CDR3 is TGTGCCAGCAGCCCTGACAGGACAGTTTCCTACGAGCAGTACTTC.

Comments on this clonotype: One end of the junction does not line up with germline, which may come from a read error. This chain connects TRBV12-3 or TRBV12-4 to TRBJ1-2; unclear D gene. The CDR3 contains 12 residues. DNA for the CDR3: TGTGCCAGCAGTTTATCAAACTATGGCTGCACCTTC. Encoded protein: CASSLSNYGCTF.